Shown below are 21 T cell receptor beta chains from a single sample sequenced in a study of CD8+ T cells in alopecia areata. TCR sequencing used cDNA made by reverse transcription of extracted RNA. TCRdb keeps only in-frame clones here, not all; method: immunoSEQ multiplex PCR. This table has about 210,000 clones, over 60% appearing once. Treatment described: oral pan-JAK inhibitor, 5-10 mg twice daily. The source material was CD4+ T cells sorted from blood, sampled at week 4, from a patient treated with tofacitinib. The origin of the receptors is a human donor with alopecia areata.

The chain combines TRBV9 with TRBJ1-2; D is undetermined. Germline V gene data show CDR1 as SGDLS and CDR2 as YYNGEE. V was shortened by 2 bases and J by 4 bases, with 12 bases between the two germline ends. The CDR3 length is 14 residues. The DNA of the CDR3 is TGTGCCAGCAGCGTCGGTTCAGGCCCCTATGGCTACACCTTC. This encodes CASSVGSGPYGYTF.

The rearrangement links TRBV2 to TRBJ2-2; the D is unclear. From germline, CDR1 is SNHLY and CDR2 FYNNEI. This CDR3 is built from 14 residues. The V end lost 6 bases, the J end lost 9 bases, and 17 bases lay between the germline ends. The CDR3 nucleotides are TGTGCCAGCAGCCCCTGGTCCCCCGAGCGGGAGCTGTTTTTT. Its translation is CASSPWSPERELFF.

V is TRBV11-3 and J is TRBJ1-1; D ambiguous. Trimming removed 5 bases at V and 0 bases at J, with 7 bases between. The CDR3 spans 13 residues. Per the germline V gene, CDR1 is SGHNT and CDR2 is YENEEA. The CDR3 region is CASSPSLNTEAFF. As DNA, the CDR3 is TGTGCCAGCAGCCCCTCGTTGAACACTGAAGCTTTCTTT.

This clone was picked up a small number of times. The chain is built from TRBV5-1 and TRBJ1-1; D gene uncertain. Germline CDR1 SGHRS, CDR2 YFSETQ. The CDR3 runs 14 residues. V was cut by 0 bases and J by 1 base, with 7 bases left in between. CDR3 residues: CASSLVAENTEAFF. CDR3 sequence (DNA): TGCGCCAGCAGCTTGGTAGCAGAGAACACTGAAGCTTTCTTT.

Only a few counts were recorded for this clone. V usage is TRBV4-2 and J usage is TRBJ2-2; TRBD2 is a possible D gene (5 bases). The V end lost 6 bases, the J end lost 7 bases, and 18 bases lay between the germline ends. The CDR3 has 15 amino acids. The germline gives CDR1 LGHNA, CDR2 YNFKEQ. As DNA, the CDR3 is TGTGCCAGCAGGCCCCCGGGGAGACACGGCGGGGAGCTGTTTTTT. Translating it yields CASRPPGRHGGELFF.

V usage is TRBV2 and J usage is TRBJ1-2; TRBD1 matches 11 bases. Unmatched junction bases numbered 5, after V lost 3 bases and J lost 5 bases. Germline-derived CDR1 and CDR2 are SNHLY and FYNNEI. The CDR3 runs 15 residues. In DNA form, the CDR3 reads TGTGCCAGCAGTGATATTGGACAGGGGGCGTATGGCTACACCTTC. This gives the protein CASSDIGQGAYGYTF.

The CDR3, as DNA: TGTGCCAGTTCTGTGTCCGATAGCAGTGTTGGTCAGCCCCAGCATTTT. Its translation is CASSVSDSSVGQPQHF. The chain recombines TRBV18 with TRBJ1-5; D unresolved. The length of the CDR3 is 16 residues. Trimming stripped 9 bases from V and 6 bases from J, with 24 bases between. The germline CDR1 and CDR2 sequences are KGHSH and LQKENI.

CDR3 sequence reads: CASSVGSRDGYGYTF. CDR3 nucleotides: TGTGCCAGCAGCGTAGGATCCCGGGACGGATATGGCTACACCTTC. This rearrangement joins TRBV9 to TRBJ1-2; D may be TRBD1 (5 bases). The CDR3 contains 15 residues. V was pared by 0 bases and J by 5 bases, with 14 bases between. Germline V gives CDR1 SGDLS, CDR2 YYNGEE.

V and J are TRBV9 and TRBJ1-4; perhaps TRBD1 as D (6 bases). Germline CDR1 and CDR2: SGDLS and YYNGEE. Trimming removed 3 bases from V and 5 bases from J, with 17 bases in between. This CDR3 region has 16 residues. The DNA of the CDR3 is TGTGCCAGCAGCGCATTCTCCGGAGGGGGAAATGAAAAACTGTTTTTT. Amino acids: CASSAFSGGGNEKLFF. Supplemented by reference TRBV9 and TRBJ1-4, the full variable domain reads DSGVTQTPKHLITATGQRVTLRCSPRSGDLSVYWYQQSLDQGLQFLIQYYNGEERAKGNILERFSAQQFPDLHSELNLSSLELGDSALYFCASSAFSGGGNEKLFFGSGTQLSVL.

This rearrangement joins TRBV11-2 to TRBJ1-2; D remains unclear. Per the germline V gene, CDR1 is SGHAT and CDR2 is FQNNGV. The ends were cut back, 1 base at V and 4 bases at J, with 10 bases in the middle. The CDR3 is 14 amino acids. CDR3 coding DNA: TGTGCCAGCAGCTTAGCCTGGGCGGGCTATGGCTACACCTTC. It codes for CASSLAWAGYGYTF.

The chain employs TRBV5-4 and TRBJ2-1, with 7 nucleotides matching TRBD2. The germline gives CDR1 SGHNT, CDR2 YYREEE (reference sequence). J lost 8 bases, V lost 2 bases, and 4 bases had no gene match. The CDR3 is 13 residues long. Here the CDR3 DNA reads TGTGCCAGCAGCTTAAATCGGGGGGATGAGCAGTTCTTC. The encoded protein is CASSLNRGDEQFF.

In this sample, this clone turned up once. The chain employs TRBV11-3 and TRBJ1-1; no reliable D call. The germline CDR1 and CDR2 sequences are SGHNT and YENEEA. Trimming shortened V by 5 bases and J by 2 bases, and 12 bases separated the two germline ends. The CDR3 has 14 residues. CDR3 sequence (DNA): TGTGCCAGCAGCCTATCGGGCGTTAACACTGAAGCTTTCTTT. This encodes CASSLSGVNTEAFF.

The chain combines TRBV2 with TRBJ2-7; 9 nucleotides align to TRBD2. The J segment lost 0 bases and the V segment lost 2 bases, leaving 5 bases of the junction unmatched. This CDR3 region has 16 residues. The germline V gene encodes CDR1 SNHLY and CDR2 FYNNEI. The CDR3 sequence: CASSESLAGNSYEQYF. CDR3 sequence (DNA): TGTGCCAGCAGTGAATCTCTAGCGGGGAACTCCTACGAGCAGTACTTC. The full variable domain, rest sourced from reference TRBV2 and TRBJ2-7, is EPEVTQTPSHQVTQMGQEVILRCVPISNHLYFYWYRQILGQKVEFLVSFYNNEISEKSEIFDDQFSVERPDGSNFTLKIRSTKLEDSAMYFCASSESLAGNSYEQYFGPGTRLTVT.

The rearrangement joins TRBV29-1 to TRBJ2-4; 7 positions match TRBD2. Per the germline V gene, CDR1 is SQVTM and CDR2 is ANQGSEA. This CDR3 spans 11 amino acids. J lost 8 bases, V lost 7 bases, and 5 bases had no gene match. The DNA for the CDR3 is TGCAGCGCCGCACGGGAGGACATTCAGTACTTC. Protein: CSAAREDIQYF.

The rearrangement links TRBV11-2 to TRBJ1-1; D perhaps matches TRBD1 (5 bases). Trimming took off 3 bases at V and 8 bases at J, with 16 bases between the two ends. The CDR3 consists of 14 residues. Germline V lookup: CDR1 SGHAT, CDR2 FQNNGV. CDR3 region: CASSFSGGTAEAFF. DNA for the CDR3: TGTGCCAGCAGCTTCAGTGGGGGAACGGCGGAAGCTTTCTTT.

J is TRBJ2-2 and V is TRBV14; D call uncertain. The V end was cut by 1 base, the J end by 1 base, with 7 bases between. Germline CDR1 reads SGHDN; CDR2 reads FVKESK. The CDR3 is 15 residues long. CDR3 sequence (DNA): TGTGCCAGCAGCCAAGTCTCGGTGAACACCGGGGAGCTGTTTTTT. Protein sequence: CASSQVSVNTGELFF. Together with reference TRBV14 and TRBJ2-2, the CDR3 gives the full variable domain: EAGVTQFPSHSVIEKGQTVTLRCDPISGHDNLYWYRRVMGKEIKFLLHFVKESKQDESGMPNNRFLAERTGGTYSTLKVQPAELEDSGVYFCASSQVSVNTGELFFGEGSRLTVL.

This clone was detected only once. The rearrangement uses TRBV27 and TRBJ2-7; no definite D call. Germline CDR1 is MNHEY and CDR2 is SMNVEV (reference sequence). There are 13 residues in the CDR3. Trimming stripped 3 bases from V and 2 bases from J, with 8 bases between. CDR3 loop: CASSFGTAYEQYF. The CDR3 bases are TGTGCCAGCAGTTTCGGCACAGCCTACGAGCAGTACTTC.

V gene TRBV27 combines with J gene TRBJ1-4; D unresolved. This CDR3 has 14 amino acids. CDR1 MNHEY and CDR2 SMNVEV come from the germline V gene (reference sequence). Trimming stripped 6 bases from V and 3 bases from J, with 11 bases between. This CDR3 reads CASRGSLANEKLFF. CDR3 DNA: TGTGCCAGCAGGGGCTCCCTCGCTAATGAAAAACTGTTTTTT.

This clone occurred once. The CDR3: CSVEDPINTEAFF. The DNA of the CDR3 is TGCAGCGTTGAAGATCCCATCAACACTGAAGCTTTCTTT. V usage is TRBV29-1 and J usage is TRBJ1-1; D is undetermined. Germline V gene lookup returns CDR1 SQVTM and CDR2 ANQGSEA. V was cut by 0 bases and J by 2 bases, with 7 bases left in between. The CDR3 totals 13 residues.

The chain has TRBV29-1 and TRBJ2-1; TRBD2 matches 7 bases. The CDR3 covers 12 residues. Germline V gives CDR1 SQVTM, CDR2 ANQGSEA. Trimming took 4 bases from V and 10 from J; bases not matched to a gene: 7. The CDR3 DNA follows: TGCAGCGTTGTTTCCCGGGGGGACGAGCAGTTCTTC. This gives the protein CSVVSRGDEQFF.

The V call is TRBV2, the J call TRBJ2-6, with D perhaps matching TRBD1 (6 bases). The CDR3 extends over 15 amino acids. Germline V gene data show CDR1 as SNHLY and CDR2 as FYNNEI. V was pared by 5 bases and J by 2 bases, with 10 bases between. The CDR3 nucleotides are TGTGCCAGCAGTAAAGGGGGAGCTGGGGCCAACGTCCTGACTTTC. Translation: CASSKGGAGANVLTF.